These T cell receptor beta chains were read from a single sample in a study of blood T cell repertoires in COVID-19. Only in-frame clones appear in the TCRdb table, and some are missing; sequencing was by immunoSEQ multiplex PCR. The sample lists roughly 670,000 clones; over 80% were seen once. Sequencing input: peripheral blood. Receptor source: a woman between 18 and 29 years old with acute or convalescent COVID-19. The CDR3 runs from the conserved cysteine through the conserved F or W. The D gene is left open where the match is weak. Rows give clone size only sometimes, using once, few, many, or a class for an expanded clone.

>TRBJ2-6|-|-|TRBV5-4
CASSIQGLGANVLTF
TGTGCCAGCAGCATCCAGGGTTTAGGGGCCAACGTCCTGACTTTC
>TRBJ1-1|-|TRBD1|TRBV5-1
CASSGDRGRGTEAFF
TGCGCCAGCAGCGGGGACAGGGGTCGGGGCACTGAAGCTTTCTTT
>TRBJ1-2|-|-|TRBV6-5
CASSYFTDYGYTF
TGTGCCAGCAGTTACTTTACGGACTATGGCTACACCTTC
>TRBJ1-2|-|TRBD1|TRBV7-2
CASSKQGSYGYTF
TGTGCCAGCAGCAAACAGGGGAGCTATGGCTACACCTTC
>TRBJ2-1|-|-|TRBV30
CAWSVLGGSSYNEQFF
TGTGCCTGGAGTGTACTTGGGGGGAGCTCCTACAATGAGCAGTTCTTC
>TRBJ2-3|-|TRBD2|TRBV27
CASSLASGVADTQYF
TGTGCCAGCAGTTTAGCTAGCGGGGTGGCAGATACGCAGTATTTT
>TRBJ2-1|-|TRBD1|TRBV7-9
CASTPPGTGLNEQFF
TGTGCCAGCACCCCCCCCGGGACAGGGCTTAATGAGCAGTTCTTC
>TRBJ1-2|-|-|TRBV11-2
CASSLGPVTDYGYTF
TGTGCCAGCAGCTTGGGCCCGGTAACGGACTATGGCTACACCTTC
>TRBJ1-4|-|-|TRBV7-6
CASSRGGDSYEKLFF
TGTGCCAGCAGCAGGGGAGGAGACTCGTATGAAAAACTGTTTTTT
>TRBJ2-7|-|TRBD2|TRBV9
CASSSRLAGGFYEQYF
TGTGCCAGCAGCTCTCGACTAGCGGGGGGATTCTACGAGCAGTACTTC
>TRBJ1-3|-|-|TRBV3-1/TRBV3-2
CASSTLDWGSGNTIYF
TGTGCCAGCAGCACCCTGGACTGGGGCTCTGGAAACACCATATATTTT
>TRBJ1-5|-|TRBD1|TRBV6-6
CASSPSPDRGPNQPQHF
TGTGCCAGCAGTCCCTCACCTGACAGGGGGCCAAATCAGCCCCAGCATTTT
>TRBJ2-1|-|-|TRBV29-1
CSVEDRGNEQFF
TGCAGCGTTGAAGATCGGGGCAATGAGCAGTTCTTC
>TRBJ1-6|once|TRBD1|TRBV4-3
CASSQARGQGIPLHF
TGCGCCAGCAGCCAAGCAAGGGGACAGGGGATTCCCCTCCACTTT
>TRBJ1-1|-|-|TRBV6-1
CASSDGLAEAFF
TGTGCCAGCAGTGATGGACTGGCAGAAGCTTTCTTT
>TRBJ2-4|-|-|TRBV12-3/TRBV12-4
CASSFSPLGPYF
TGTGCCAGCAGTTTCTCCCCGCTAGGCCCATACTTC
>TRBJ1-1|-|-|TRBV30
CAWSTQRNTEAFF
TGTGCCTGGAGTACCCAGCGGAACACTGAAGCTTTCTTT
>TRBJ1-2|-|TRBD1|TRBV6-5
CASSPGQAFYGYTF
TGTGCCAGCAGCCCAGGACAGGCCTTCTATGGCTACACCTTC
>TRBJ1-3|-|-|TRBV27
CASSLAGSGNTIYF
TGTGCCAGCAGTTTAGCCGGCTCTGGAAACACCATATATTTT
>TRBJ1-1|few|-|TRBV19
CASTLAGNTEAFF
TGTGCCAGTACCCTGGCAGGAAACACTGAAGCTTTCTTT
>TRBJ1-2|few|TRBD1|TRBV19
CASRGQLNRIDYGYTF
TGTGCCAGTAGGGGACAGCTAAATAGAATAGACTATGGCTACACCTTC
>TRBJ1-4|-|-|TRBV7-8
CASSLGGRSNEKLFF
TGTGCCAGCAGCTTGGGGGGTCGGTCTAATGAAAAACTGTTTTTT
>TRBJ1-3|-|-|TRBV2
CASSDYTLLAGNTIYF
TGTGCCAGCAGTGACTATACACTATTAGCTGGAAACACCATATATTTT
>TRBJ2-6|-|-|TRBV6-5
CASSYVQTGANVLTF
TGTGCCAGCAGTTACGTCCAGACTGGGGCCAACGTCCTGACTTTC
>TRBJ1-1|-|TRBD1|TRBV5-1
CASSYRQGRTEAFF
TGCGCCAGCAGCTATAGACAGGGGAGGACTGAAGCTTTCTTT
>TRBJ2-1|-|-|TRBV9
CASSGPGTMSSEQFF
TGTGCCAGCAGCGGACCCGGGACAATGAGCAGTGAGCAGTTCTTC
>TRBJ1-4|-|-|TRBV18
CASSRSGTREKLFF
TGTGCCAGCTCACGGTCCGGGACACGTGAAAAACTGTTTTTT
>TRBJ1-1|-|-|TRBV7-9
CASSLSMNTEAFF
TGTGCCAGCAGCTTAAGCATGAACACTGAAGCTTTCTTT
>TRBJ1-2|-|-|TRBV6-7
CASSPHWGDWANYGYTF
TGTGCCAGCAGTCCCCATTGGGGGGATTGGGCTAACTATGGCTACACCTTC
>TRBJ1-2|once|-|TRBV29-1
CSLARPDGYTF
TGCAGCCTAGCCAGACCAGATGGCTACACCTTC
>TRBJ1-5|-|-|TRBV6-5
CASEVGNQPQHF
TGTGCCAGCGAGGTTGGCAATCAGCCCCAGCATTTT
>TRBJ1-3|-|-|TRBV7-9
CASSPGTGAYSGNTIYF
TGTGCCAGCAGCCCGGGCACTGGGGCTTACTCTGGAAACACCATATATTTT
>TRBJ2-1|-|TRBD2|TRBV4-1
CASSQAGGLAGLGHQFF
TGCGCCAGCAGCCAAGCTGGGGGACTAGCGGGTTTGGGTCACCAGTTCTTC
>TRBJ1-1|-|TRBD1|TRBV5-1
CASSPWTGYQETEAFF
TGCGCCAGCAGCCCTTGGACAGGGTACCAGGAAACTGAAGCTTTCTTT
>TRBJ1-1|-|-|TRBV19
CASSIDGEGSNTEAFF
TGTGCCAGTAGTATAGATGGGGAGGGGTCGAACACTGAAGCTTTCTTT
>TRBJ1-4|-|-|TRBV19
CASSWGFGANEKLFF
TGTGCCAGTAGTTGGGGTTTCGGGGCTAATGAAAAACTGTTTTTT
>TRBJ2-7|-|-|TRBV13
CASSSRRPYEQYF
TGTGCCAGCAGCTCGCGGCGTCCCTACGAGCAGTACTTC
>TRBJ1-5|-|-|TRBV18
CASYRARFSSQPQHF
TGTGCCAGCTACAGAGCCAGGTTTTCAAGTCAGCCCCAGCATTTT
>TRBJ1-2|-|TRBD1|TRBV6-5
CASSPQGNVLYGYTF
TGTGCCAGCAGCCCACAGGGGAACGTGCTCTATGGCTACACCTTC
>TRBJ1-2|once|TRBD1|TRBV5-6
CASSFDRGSGYTF
TGTGCCAGCAGCTTTGACAGGGGCTCTGGCTACACCTTC
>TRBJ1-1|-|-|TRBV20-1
CSASRVNTEAFF
TGCAGTGCTAGTCGGGTGAACACTGAAGCTTTCTTT
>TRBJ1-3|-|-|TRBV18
CASSPRQDSGNTIYF
TGTGCCAGCTCACCACGGCAGGACTCTGGAAACACCATATATTTT
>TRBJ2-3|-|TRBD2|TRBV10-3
CAISESLAGGPDTQYF
TGTGCCATCAGTGAGTCCCTAGCGGGGGGGCCGGATACGCAGTATTTT
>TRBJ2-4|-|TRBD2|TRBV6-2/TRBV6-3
CASSHPSKRGDFMDIQYF
TGTGCCAGCAGTCATCCCTCGAAGCGGGGGGATTTTATGGACATTCAGTACTTC
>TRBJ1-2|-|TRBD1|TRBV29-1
CSVDPGQAGGNYGYTF
TGCAGCGTCGACCCGGGACAGGCTGGCGGTAACTATGGCTACACCTTC
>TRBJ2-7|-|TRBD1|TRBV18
CASSPGTGGSYEQYF
TGTGCCAGCTCACCAGGTACAGGGGGTTCCTACGAGCAGTACTTC
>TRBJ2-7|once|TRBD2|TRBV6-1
CASSELAGGPLAEQYF
TGTGCCAGCAGTGAATTAGCGGGGGGGCCGCTGGCCGAGCAGTACTTC
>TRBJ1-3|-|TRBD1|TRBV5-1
CASSPTTGSSGNTIYF
TGCGCCAGCAGCCCCACGACAGGGAGCTCTGGAAACACCATATATTTT
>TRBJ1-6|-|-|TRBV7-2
CASSSLGGGNSPLHF
TGTGCCAGCAGCTCCTTAGGGGGTGGGAATTCACCCCTCCACTTT
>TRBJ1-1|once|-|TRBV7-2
CATKREALNTEAFF
TGTGCCACCAAAAGGGAGGCCTTGAACACTGAAGCTTTCTTT
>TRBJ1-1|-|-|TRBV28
CASSLEVNAEAFF
TGTGCCAGCAGTTTAGAGGTTAACGCTGAAGCTTTCTTT
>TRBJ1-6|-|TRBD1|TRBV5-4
CASSSAPGTGGTPLHF
TGTGCCAGCAGCTCCGCTCCTGGGACAGGGGGCACACCCCTCCACTTT
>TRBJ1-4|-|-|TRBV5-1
CASSPTGVATNEKLFF
TGCGCCAGCAGTCCGACAGGCGTTGCAACTAATGAAAAACTGTTTTTT
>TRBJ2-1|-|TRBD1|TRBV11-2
CASRTRGGRTGRSYNEQFF
TGTGCCAGCAGGACACGAGGGGGCCGGACAGGGCGCTCCTACAATGAGCAGTTCTTC